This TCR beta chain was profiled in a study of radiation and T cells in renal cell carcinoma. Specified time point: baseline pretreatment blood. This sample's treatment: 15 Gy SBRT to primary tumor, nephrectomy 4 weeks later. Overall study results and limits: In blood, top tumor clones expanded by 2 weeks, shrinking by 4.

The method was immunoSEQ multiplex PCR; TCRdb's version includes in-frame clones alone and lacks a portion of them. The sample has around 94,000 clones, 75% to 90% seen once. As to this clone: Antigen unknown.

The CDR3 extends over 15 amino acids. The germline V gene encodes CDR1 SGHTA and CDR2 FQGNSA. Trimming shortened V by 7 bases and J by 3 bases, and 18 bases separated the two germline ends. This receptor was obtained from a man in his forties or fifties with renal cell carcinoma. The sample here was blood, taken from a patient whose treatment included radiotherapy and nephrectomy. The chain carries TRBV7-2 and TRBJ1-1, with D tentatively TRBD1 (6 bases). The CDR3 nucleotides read TGTGCCAGCACCCACGCGGGGGCTCCTGACACTGAAGCTTTCTTT. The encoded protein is CASTHAGAPDTEAFF.